The T cell receptor (beta chain) under discussion was sequenced for a study of blood T cell repertoires in COVID-19. Study information: Researchers got acute and convalescent COVID-19 samples from the United States, Italy and Spain. PBMCs, B-cell-depleted T cells, or T cells provided the cDNA or gDNA that made up the material.

Per the original data handling: The assay estimated nucleated cells by amplifying reference gene primers. Generated by immunoSEQ multiplex PCR, the TCRdb table keeps only in-frame clones and is missing some. V and J calls and clone size are copied from that table; D and trimming were computed from the DNA. Among about 180,000 clones listed, approximately 83% were seen once. The V segment lost 2 bases and the J segment 3 bases; nucleotides outside the gene matches: 6. The germline gives CDR1 MNHEY, CDR2 SMNVEV (reference sequence). The CDR3 consists of 15 residues. The TCR sequence derives from a man aged 45 to 65 with active or convalescent COVID-19. The sequencing sample was made of peripheral blood. The chain has TRBV27 and TRBJ2-7; TRBD1 matches 8 bases. The CDR3 DNA reads TGTGCCAGCAGTTTACGGACAGGGAATCTCTACGAGCAGTACTTC. Residues: CASSLRTGNLYEQYF.